This T cell receptor beta chain was identified during a study of shared clonotypes between healthy human individuals. The data were produced by immunoSEQ multiplex PCR, yet TCRdb's version contains in-frame clones alone and is incomplete. Altogether 1.5 million to 2.5 million clones are present, about 95% being singletons, with the ten largest covering 1.2%. Terminally differentiated effector memory CD45RA+ cells were left out of the naive CD8 fraction, which was CD45RO-negative and positively selected for CCR7. Study donors comprised healthy, HIV-negative adults devoid of recent acute infection or vaccination. Comment on this clone: Its antigen is still unknown.

Study outcomes and limitations: Non-shared clonotypes had lower generation probabilities than clonotypes shared by all four sorted-subset donors. Rarefaction exposed incomplete sorted-subset sequencing despite large depth.

This receptor was obtained from a young man in good health. Sequenced sample: naive CD8+ T cells sorted from blood.

In nucleotides, the CDR3 is TGCAGCGTTGAAGATCTTGACCCCGGGGACAATGAGCAGTTCTTC. Translating it yields CSVEDLDPGDNEQFF. The genes are TRBV29-1 and TRBJ2-1, with D perhaps matching TRBD2 (5 bases). Trimming took off 0 bases at V and 5 bases at J, with 14 bases between the two ends. Germline V lookup: CDR1 SQVTM, CDR2 ANQGSEA. The CDR3 spans 15 residues.